This T cell receptor beta chain was documented in a study of patients and donors after allogeneic stem cell transplantation (dated by TCRdb to the early 2020s). Remarks on this clonotype: The antigen it binds to is not known. No quality values exist for individual bases; no much larger clone is one base distant.

Unmatched junction bases come to 9, with V trimmed by 0 bases and J by 8 bases. CDR1 and CDR2 are drawn from the germline V gene: SGDLS, YYNGEE. From the cysteine through the phenylalanine, the CDR3 covers 16 amino acids. This entry keeps only the CDR3 DNA: 48 bases, framed from base 1. The library was produced with RT-PCR. Sequenced using a NextSeq 550. TCRdb reprocessed the public reads (quality trimming at Q25 with fastp, clone calling with MiXCR) and kept in-frame beta chains. Each record represents a unique CDR3 protein, reported with the most common genes and DNA among its rows. The sample profile shows tens of thousands of distinct CDR3 sequences; more than 10% of them were found once. Clones ranked in the top ten supply approximately 32% of the sample.

The sequenced material came from blood, either unsorted or a sorted T cell fraction (not recorded which). This TCR derives from a human donor who was either an allogeneic HSCT recipient or a stem cell or donor lymphocyte infusion donor (not recorded which). It is not recorded whose cells these are; they may come from a transplant donor. The chain is made from TRBV9 and TRBJ2-1; 9 central bases correspond to TRBD2. The nucleotide sequence is TGTGCCAGCAGCGTAGAATTCAGCGGGAGGAGAGATGAGCAGTTCTTC. It is translated as CASSVEFSGRRDEQFF. Beyond the CDR3, the reference TRBV9 and TRBJ2-1 genes provide the residues; the full variable domain reads: DSGVTQTPKHLITATGQRVTLRCSPRSGDLSVYWYQQSLDQGLQFLIQYYNGEERAKGNILERFSAQQFPDLHSELNLSSLELGDSALYFCASSVEFSGRRDEQFFGPGTRLTVL.